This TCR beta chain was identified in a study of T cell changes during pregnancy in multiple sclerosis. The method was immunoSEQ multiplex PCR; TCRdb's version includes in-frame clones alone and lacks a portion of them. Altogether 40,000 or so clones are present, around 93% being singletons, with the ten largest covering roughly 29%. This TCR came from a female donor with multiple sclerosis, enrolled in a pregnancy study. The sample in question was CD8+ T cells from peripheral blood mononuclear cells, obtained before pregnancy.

CDR3 sequence (DNA): TGTGCCAGTAGTATAGAGGCTAGATCCTACGAGCAGTACTTC. Its protein product is CASSIEARSYEQYF. The V call is TRBV19, the J call TRBJ2-7, with D hard to call. Germline assignment: CDR1 LNHDA and CDR2 SQIVND (reference sequence). V was pared by 0 bases and J by 1 base, with 7 bases between. The CDR3 extends over 14 amino acids.